Each of the 10 T cell receptor beta chains below was sequenced from the same sample in a study of graft-versus-host responses after intestinal transplantation. The repertoire was sequenced with immunoSEQ multiplex PCR; TCRdb's copy has only in-frame clones and lacks some. This sample has about 80,000 clones, with 92% found just once. The sequencing here drew on PBMCs, taken 98 days after intestinal transplantation. All receptors derive from a human patient who received an intestinal transplant, so some T cells may come from the graft donor.

This clone was observed once. V usage is TRBV10-2 and J usage is TRBJ1-2; D unclear. The germline V and J ends were trimmed by 7 bases and 3 bases, with 12 bases remaining between them. CDR1 and CDR2 (germline): WSHSY, SAAADI. The CDR3 sequence is 13 residues long. The CDR3 DNA is TGCGCCAGCATGGCAACCCCCTACTATGGCTACACCTTC. Amino acid sequence: CASMATPYYGYTF.

The chain joins TRBV19 to TRBJ1-2, with D unclear. The CDR3 has 11 amino acids. Per the germline V gene, CDR1 is LNHDA and CDR2 is SQIVND (reference sequence). V was pared by 4 bases and J by 5 bases, with 5 bases between. The CDR3 spells CASSTGYGYTF. The CDR3 DNA reads as TGTGCCAGTAGTACAGGATATGGCTACACCTTC. Full variable domain (outside the CDR3, taken from reference TRBV19 and TRBJ1-2): DGGITQSPKYLFRKEGQNVTLSCEQNLNHDAMYWYRQDPGQGLRLIYYSQIVNDFQKGDIAEGYSVSREKKESFPLTVTSAQKNPTAFYLCASSTGYGYTFGSGTRLTVV.

The chain is built from TRBV28 and TRBJ2-4; D unclear. CDR1 is MDHEN and CDR2 is SYDVKM in the germline V gene. This CDR3 is 13 amino acids long. The V and J ends lost 2 bases and 7 bases respectively, with 9 bases between them. CDR3 region: CASSLSPTNIQYF. The DNA of the CDR3 is TGTGCCAGCAGTTTAAGTCCCACGAACATTCAGTACTTC.

The chain employs TRBV27 and TRBJ2-5; D perhaps matches TRBD2 (6 bases). V was cut by 4 bases and J by 4 bases, with 13 bases left in between. CDR3 length equals 14 residues. Germline CDR1 MNHEY, CDR2 SMNVEV (reference sequence). The CDR3 protein is CASSWRGFTETQYF. The CDR3 DNA reads TGTGCCAGCAGTTGGAGGGGATTTACAGAGACCCAGTACTTC.

CDR3 in DNA: TGTGCCAGCAGCTTATCACCCCAGGCGAATGAGCAGTTCTTC. Its translation is CASSLSPQANEQFF. This sequence joins TRBV7-8 and TRBJ2-1; D remains unclear. The CDR3 length is 14 residues. Germline V gives CDR1 SGHVS, CDR2 FQNEAQ. V lost 2 bases and J lost 7, with 12 bases in between. Full variable domain (missing parts from reference TRBV7-8 and TRBJ2-1): GAGVSQSPRYKVAKRGQDVALRCDPISGHVSLFWYQQALGQGPEFLTYFQNEAQLDKSGLPSDRFFAERPEGSVSTLKIQRTQQEDSAVYLCASSLSPQANEQFFGPGTRLTVL.

V is TRBV5-6 and J is TRBJ2-1; D gene uncertain. Trimming took 1 base from V and 11 from J, leaving 7 bases between them. The germline V gene has CDR1 SGHDT and CDR2 YYEEEE. CDR3 length equals 11 residues. CDR3 amino acids: CASSLRSQQFF. CDR3 coding DNA: TGTGCCAGCAGCTTGCGGAGTCAGCAGTTCTTC.

DNA of the CDR3: TGTGCCAGCAGTTACTCTGAGGGACAGATAAGAAACACCATATATTTT. This translates into CASSYSEGQIRNTIYF. This chain links TRBV6-6 with TRBJ1-3; 7 nucleotides agree with TRBD1. The CDR3 extends over 16 amino acids. J was trimmed by 5 bases and V by 0 bases; bases with no gene match: 7. CDR1 MNHNY and CDR2 SVGAGI come from the germline V gene (reference sequence).

This chain joins TRBV27 and TRBJ2-4; the match to TRBD2 covers 8 bases. The germline gives CDR1 MNHEY, CDR2 SMNVEV (reference sequence). Trimming at V came to 5 bases and at J to 0 bases, leaving 6 bases not matched to a gene. The CDR3 length is 16 residues. CDR3 sequence reads: CASSALAGLAKNIQYF. CDR3 nucleotides: TGTGCCAGCAGTGCCCTAGCGGGTTTAGCCAAAAACATTCAGTACTTC.

This chain uses TRBV7-2 with TRBJ1-1, with no clear D. The length of the CDR3 is 16 residues. Germline-derived CDR1 and CDR2 are SGHTA and FQGNSA. Between the trimmed V and J ends, which lost 0 bases and 5 bases, there was a span of 16 bases. The CDR3, as DNA: TGTGCCAGCAGCTTAGCGCCAGAAGGTGGGTGGACTGAAGCTTTCTTT. Its protein is CASSLAPEGGWTEAFF.

Note on this clone: Other DNA sequences in this specimen translate into the identical CDR3. This chain connects TRBV20-1 to TRBJ1-1; D is uncertain. V lost 6 bases, J lost 0 bases, and 5 bases lay in between. There are 11 residues in the CDR3. From germline, CDR1 is DFQATT and CDR2 SNEGSKA (reference sequence). Written as DNA, the CDR3 is TGCAGTGCCAGACTGAACACTGAAGCTTTCTTT. Protein sequence: CSARLNTEAFF.